The TCR beta chain described here comes from a study of control samples from healthy donors and cancer patients (dated by TCRdb to between 2020 and 2021). Comment on this clone: Its antigen is still unknown. No clone much larger than this one lies a single base away; base qualities are absent.

Libraries were built with the immunoSEQ multiplex PCR assay. In its TCRdb copy, this immuneACCESS table keeps in-frame sequences only and misses some clones. Where compared with another copy, unresolved V genes explain less than half of these, and the others have no known cause. The sample table records 150,000 to 200,000 clones; roughly 91% of these occur just once. Of the sample, over 1.2% falls within the top ten clones. The CDR3 holds 13 amino acids from the cysteine to the phenylalanine. Only CDR3 DNA remains: 39 bases, in frame from the first base. Trimmed from V: 4 bases; trimmed from J: 4 bases; junction bases lacking a gene match: 4. The CDR1 and CDR2 encoded by the germline V gene are SGHDT and YYEEEE.

The chain is made from TRBV5-6 and TRBJ1-1; 7 bases in the middle match TRBD1. This receptor was identified in a woman aged 25 to 39 in good health. Sequenced sample: blood. CDR3 protein: CASSRSGGTEAFF. The DNA sequence is as follows: TGTGCCAGCAGCCGCTCAGGGGGCACTGAAGCTTTCTTT.